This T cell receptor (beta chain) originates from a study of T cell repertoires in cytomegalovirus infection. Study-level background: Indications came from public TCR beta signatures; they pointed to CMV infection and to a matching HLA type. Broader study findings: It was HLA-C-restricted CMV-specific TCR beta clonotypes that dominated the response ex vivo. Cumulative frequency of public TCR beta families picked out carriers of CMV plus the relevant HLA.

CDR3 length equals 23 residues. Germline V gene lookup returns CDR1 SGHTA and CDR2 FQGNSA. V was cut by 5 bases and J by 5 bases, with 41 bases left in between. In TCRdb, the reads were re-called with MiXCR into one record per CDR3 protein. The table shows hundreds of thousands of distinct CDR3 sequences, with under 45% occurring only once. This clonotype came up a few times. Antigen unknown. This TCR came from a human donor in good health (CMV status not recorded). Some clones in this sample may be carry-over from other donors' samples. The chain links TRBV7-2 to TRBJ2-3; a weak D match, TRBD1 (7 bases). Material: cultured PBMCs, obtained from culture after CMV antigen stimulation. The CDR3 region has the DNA TGTGCCAGCAGCCTCCGGGGTCAACGGTGGGGAGGCGTCAGGGACTCAGGGGGAGATACGCAGTATTTT. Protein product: CASSLRGQRWGGVRDSGGDTQYF.